This T cell receptor beta chain emerged from a study of blood T cell repertoires in COVID-19. On the study more broadly: There were acute and convalescent COVID-19 samples, and they came from the United States, Italy and Spain. T cells, B-cell-depleted T cells, or PBMCs provided the cDNA or gDNA that served as material.

Authors' methods: Estimates of nucleated cell counts were drawn from the amplification of reference gene primers. Profiled with immunoSEQ multiplex PCR; TCRdb holds only in-frame clones, not every one. That table furnishes V, J and clone size, whereas the DNA furnished D and trimming. The table shows roughly 76,000 clones, with about 89% occurring only once. This CDR3 has 14 residues. Germline V gives CDR1 SGHTA, CDR2 FQGNSA. The germline V and J ends were trimmed by 1 base and 0 bases, with 5 bases remaining between them. The sample taken for sequencing was peripheral blood. The receptor was derived from a man between 65 and 85 years old with active or convalescent COVID-19. The genes are TRBV7-2 and TRBJ2-3; D gene uncertain. CDR3 DNA: TGTGCCAGCAGCTTAGTGGCTAGCACAGATACGCAGTATTTT. Translating it yields CASSLVASTDTQYF.